The T cell receptor (beta chain) under discussion was sequenced for a study of cytomegalovirus exposure and HLA in healthy donors. Concerning this clone: Antigen specificity is unknown.

PCR amplification relied on 60 Vbeta primers (plus 13 Jbeta primers). Assay: immunoSEQ multiplex PCR; the TCRdb copy retains only in-frame clones and omits some. Here the sample spans around 200,000 clones, nearly 80% being singletons. Study-level results: Near-uniform donor sequencing depth was presumed by presence/absence analyses.

The sample comprised PBMCs. The receptor's source is a man aged 18 to 30 in good health and CMV-seronegative.

The CDR3 DNA follows: TGTGCCAGCAGCATAGGACAGGGAACTGAAGCTTTCTTT. This sequence encodes CASSIGQGTEAFF. The rearrangement uses TRBV5-4 and TRBJ1-1; 8 bases are a match to TRBD1. Germline V gene data show CDR1 as SGHNT and CDR2 as YYREEE (reference sequence). V gave up 4 bases and J gave up 5 bases; unmatched junction bases: 4. This CDR3 region has 13 residues.